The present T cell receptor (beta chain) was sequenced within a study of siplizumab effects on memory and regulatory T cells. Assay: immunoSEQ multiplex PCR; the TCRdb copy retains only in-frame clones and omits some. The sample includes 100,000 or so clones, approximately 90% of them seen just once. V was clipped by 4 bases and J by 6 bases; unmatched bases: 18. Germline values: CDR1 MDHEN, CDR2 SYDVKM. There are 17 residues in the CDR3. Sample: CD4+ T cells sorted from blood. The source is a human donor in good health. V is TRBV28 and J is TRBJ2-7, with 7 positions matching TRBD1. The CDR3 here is CASSYPGTAIHYGEQYF. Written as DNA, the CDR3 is TGTGCCAGCAGTTACCCCGGGACAGCGATTCACTACGGCGAGCAGTACTTC.